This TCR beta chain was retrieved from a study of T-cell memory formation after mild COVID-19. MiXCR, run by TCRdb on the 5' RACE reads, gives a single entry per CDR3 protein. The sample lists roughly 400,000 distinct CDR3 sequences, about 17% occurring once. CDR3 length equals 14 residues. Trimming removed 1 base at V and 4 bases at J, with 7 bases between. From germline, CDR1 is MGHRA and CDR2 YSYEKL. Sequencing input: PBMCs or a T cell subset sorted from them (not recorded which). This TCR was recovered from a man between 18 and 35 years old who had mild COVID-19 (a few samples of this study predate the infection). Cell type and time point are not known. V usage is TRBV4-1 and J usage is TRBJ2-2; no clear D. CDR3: CASSQVGLTGELFF. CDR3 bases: TGCGCCAGCAGCCAAGTAGGGCTCACCGGGGAGCTGTTTTTT.